Listed here are 28 T cell receptor beta chains from one sample, sequenced in a study of blood T cell repertoires in COVID-19. Data came from immunoSEQ multiplex PCR; TCRdb stores just in-frame clones and leaves some out. The table records 80,000 to 95,000 clones, 81% of them present only once. The sample taken for sequencing was peripheral blood. The receptors were sampled from a man older than 75 with acute or convalescent COVID-19.

The chain recombines TRBV15 with TRBJ1-5, with D unclear. Deletions cut 0 bases from V and 0 bases from J, with 9 bases between. CDR1 is LNHNV, CDR2 YYDKDF, per germline (reference sequence). CDR3 length: 16 amino acids. The CDR3 loop reads CATSRDYGGSNQPQHF. In nucleotides, the CDR3 is TGTGCCACCAGCAGAGATTATGGCGGTAGCAATCAGCCCCAGCATTTT.

CDR3 nucleotide sequence: TGCGCCAGCAGCTTGTCGGCTAGCGGAGCTAATGAGCAGTTCTTC. Translation: CASSLSASGANEQFF. The rearrangement joins TRBV5-1 to TRBJ2-1; TRBD2 agrees at 7 bases. The CDR3 loop spans 15 amino acids. CDR1 is SGHRS and CDR2 is YFSETQ in the germline V gene. After removal of 1 base from V and 7 bases from J, the junction contained 8 bases not matched to a gene.

The rearrangement links TRBV19 to TRBJ2-1, with a weak D call TRBD2 (6 bases). Germline CDR1 reads LNHDA; CDR2 reads SQIVND (reference sequence). The germline V and J ends were trimmed by 5 bases and 2 bases, with 19 bases remaining between them. The CDR3 runs 17 residues. CDR3 nucleotide sequence: TGTGCCAGTAGTTCCTCATCCGGGACTCCGACCTACAATGAGCAGTTCTTC. This sequence encodes CASSSSSGTPTYNEQFF.

The chain uses TRBV2 and TRBJ2-7; D might be TRBD1 (6 bases). CDR3 length equals 14 residues. The germline V and J ends were trimmed by 3 bases and 3 bases, with 12 bases remaining between them. Germline assignment: CDR1 SNHLY and CDR2 FYNNEI. The DNA of the CDR3 is TGTGCCAGCAGTGAGAACAGGGACGGCTACGAGCAGTACTTC. Its translation: CASSENRDGYEQYF.

This clone was recorded only once. The chain employs TRBV30 and TRBJ2-7, with TRBD2 as a possible D gene (6 bases). The CDR3 runs 15 residues. Germline V gene lookup returns CDR1 GTSNPN and CDR2 SVGIG (reference sequence). Trimming left V 2 bases short and J 4 bases short, with 18 bases between. Written as DNA, the CDR3 is TGTGCCTGGAGTAGGATGGGGGGTTTGGGATACGAGCAGTACTTC. This translates into CAWSRMGGLGYEQYF. The variable domain in full, with the rest retrieved from reference TRBV30 and TRBJ2-7, is SQTIHQWPATLVQPVGSPLSLECTVEGTSNPNLYWYRQAAGRGLQLLFYSVGIGQISSEVPQNLSASRPQDRQFILSSKKLLLSDSGFYLCAWSRMGGLGYEQYFGPGTRLTVT.

This sequence joins TRBV5-1 and TRBJ2-5, with TRBD1 matching 7 bases. Germline assignment: CDR1 SGHRS and CDR2 YFSETQ. This CDR3 has 15 residues. The V gene end was trimmed by 4 bases and the J gene end by 1 base; junction bases not matched to a gene: 7. The CDR3 bases are TGCGCCAGCAGCCCAGCGGCAGGGGGCCAAGAGACCCAGTACTTC. Translation: CASSPAAGGQETQYF.

This clone occurred once. V and J are TRBV7-8 and TRBJ2-1, with 9 positions matching TRBD2. Trimming cost V 6 bases and J 3 bases; bases outside gene matches: 6. CDR3 size: 15 residues. Germline CDR1 is SGHVS and CDR2 is FQNEAQ. The CDR3 protein is CASRTLAGIYNEQFF. The DNA for the CDR3 is TGTGCCAGCAGAACTCTAGCGGGGATCTACAATGAGCAGTTCTTC.

This clone was picked up a small number of times. Here the CDR3 reads CSANKNEQFF. DNA of the CDR3: TGCAGTGCAAACAAAAATGAGCAGTTCTTC. The chain combines TRBV20-1 with TRBJ2-1; no reliable D call. The V and J ends lost 6 bases and 7 bases respectively, with 7 bases between them. CDR1 DFQATT and CDR2 SNEGSKA come from the germline V gene (reference sequence). CDR3 length: 10 amino acids.

The chain links TRBV30 to TRBJ1-6, with D perhaps matching TRBD1 (5 bases). Trimming shortened V by 4 bases and J by 2 bases, and 9 bases separated the two germline ends. Germline V gene sequence: CDR1 GTSNPN, CDR2 SVGIG (reference sequence). The CDR3 runs 14 residues. CDR3: CAWTDNTYNSPLHF. The CDR3 DNA is TGTGCCTGGACGGACAATACCTATAATTCACCCCTCCACTTT.

A remark on this clone: The same CDR3 arises from other DNA sequences in this sample as well. The J gene is TRBJ1-1, the V gene TRBV2; tentatively, D is TRBD1 (5 bases). Germline V gene sequence: CDR1 SNHLY, CDR2 FYNNEI. The CDR3 has 13 residues. Trimming pared 4 bases from V and 1 base from J, leaving 7 bases between. CDR3 bases: TGTGCCAGCAGTGTCCAGGGGAACACTGAAGCTTTCTTT. Protein: CASSVQGNTEAFF.

This CDR3 reads CASHPRGTPGLAAKANTGELFF. CDR3 bases: TGTGCCAGCCACCCCAGGGGCACTCCGGGACTAGCGGCCAAAGCGAACACCGGGGAGCTGTTTTTT. The V call is TRBV18, the J call TRBJ2-2; the match to TRBD2 covers 11 bases. The CDR3 has 22 residues. From germline, CDR1 is KGHSH and CDR2 LQKENI. Trimming at V came to 8 bases and at J to 0 bases, leaving 23 bases not matched to a gene.

This clone occurred a few times. V usage is TRBV28 and J usage is TRBJ1-2, with D maybe TRBD1 (5 bases). V lost 3 bases and J 2 bases, leaving 7 bases between the germline ends. CDR3 length: 13 residues. CDR1 and CDR2 (germline): MDHEN, SYDVKM. The CDR3 sequence is CASSFQGNYGYTF. The CDR3 DNA sequence: TGTGCCAGCAGTTTTCAGGGAAACTATGGCTACACCTTC.

The chain uses TRBV6-1 and TRBJ1-3; TRBD1 is a possible D gene (5 bases). The CDR3 totals 16 residues. Trimming took 6 bases from V and 5 from J, leaving 20 bases between them. The germline V gene has CDR1 MNHNS and CDR2 SASEGT. The CDR3 nucleotides are TGTGCCAGCAGCGAAACTAACCGGGGGATAAGAAACACCATATATTTT. Its protein product is CASSETNRGIRNTIYF.

In its sample, this clone was seen once. The chain employs TRBV6-5 and TRBJ2-2; D perhaps matches TRBD1 (7 bases). With 6 bases removed from V and 5 bases from J, the gap between germline ends came to 13 bases. The CDR3 loop spans 14 amino acids. Germline CDR1 MNHEY, CDR2 SVGAGI. The CDR3 reads CASRRRGRTGELFF. The CDR3 DNA follows: TGTGCCAGCAGAAGGAGGGGGCGGACCGGGGAGCTGTTTTTT.

The chain employs TRBV28 and TRBJ1-1; no definite D call. CDR1 and CDR2 from the germline V gene are MDHEN and SYDVKM. The CDR3 totals 13 residues. The V end lost 3 bases, the J end lost 1 base, and 6 bases lay between the germline ends. The CDR3 is CASSFAGNTEAFF. The CDR3 coding sequence is TGTGCCAGCAGTTTTGCGGGGAACACTGAAGCTTTCTTT.

V gene TRBV7-2 combines with J gene TRBJ2-1; 14 bases agree with TRBD2. The CDR3 extends over 16 amino acids. The V gene's germline CDR1 is SGHTA and CDR2 FQGNSA. The V gene end was trimmed by 3 bases and the J gene end by 14 bases; junction bases not matched to a gene: 12. The CDR3 region has the DNA TGTGCCAGCAGCTTGGGACAGCTCCGGACTAGCGGGAGGAAGTTCTTC. As protein: CASSLGQLRTSGRKFF.

This rearrangement joins TRBV10-2 to TRBJ2-5; 9 nucleotides agree with TRBD2. This CDR3 is 16 amino acids long. J was trimmed by 4 bases and V by 0 bases; bases with no gene match: 6. Germline-derived CDR1 and CDR2 are WSHSY and SAAADI. The CDR3 DNA follows: TGCGCCAGCAGTGAGTCGGGTAGCGGGAGAAGAGAGACCCAGTACTTC. This encodes CASSESGSGRRETQYF.

The chain has TRBV3-1 (or the pseudogene TRBV3-2) and TRBJ1-5; D may be TRBD1 (6 bases). Between the trimmed V and J ends, which lost 1 base and 5 bases, there was a span of 9 bases. The CDR3 consists of 14 residues. Germline V lookup: CDR1 LGHDT, CDR2 YNNKEL (reference sequence). DNA of the CDR3: TGTGCCAGCAGCCAAGGAAACAGGGATCAGCCCCAGCATTTT. Translation gives CASSQGNRDQPQHF.

V gene TRBV5-1 combines with J gene TRBJ2-1; perhaps TRBD1 as D (5 bases). The CDR3 sequence is 14 residues long. Trimming stripped 0 bases from V and 3 bases from J, with 7 bases between. Germline V lookup: CDR1 SGHRS, CDR2 YFSETQ. CDR3 sequence (DNA): TGCGCCAGCAGCTTGGCCACAGGCTACAATGAGCAGTTCTTC. This encodes CASSLATGYNEQFF.

V is TRBV2 and J is TRBJ2-5; maybe TRBD2 (5 bases). The CDR3 spans 11 residues. Trimming shortened V by 7 bases and J by 3 bases, and 6 bases separated the two germline ends. The V gene's germline CDR1 is SNHLY and CDR2 FYNNEI. CDR3 in amino acids: CASMREETQYF. DNA for the CDR3: TGTGCCAGCATGAGGGAAGAGACCCAGTACTTC.

The chain has TRBV7-9 and TRBJ1-2, with D possibly TRBD1 on 5 matching bases. Looked up from germline, CDR1 is SEHNR and CDR2 is FQNEAQ (reference sequence). V lost 5 bases and J lost 8, with 15 bases in between. The CDR3 extends over 13 amino acids. This CDR3 reads CASSPIGQEGYTF. DNA for the CDR3: TGTGCCAGCAGCCCGATAGGACAAGAAGGCTACACCTTC.

The chain carries TRBV9 and TRBJ2-1; tentatively, D is TRBD1 (5 bases). The V gene's germline CDR1 is SGDLS and CDR2 YYNGEE. Trimming removed 3 bases from V and 0 bases from J, with 10 bases in between. The CDR3 runs 15 residues. Written as DNA, the CDR3 is TGTGCCAGCAGCGAAGGGGAACCCTCCTACAATGAGCAGTTCTTC. This translates into CASSEGEPSYNEQFF.

V usage is TRBV5-4 and J usage is TRBJ2-7, with TRBD1 identical over 7 bases. Unmatched junction bases numbered 4, after V lost 0 bases and J lost 1 base. The CDR3 is 15 amino acids. Germline CDR1 and CDR2: SGHNT and YYREEE (reference sequence). The CDR3 DNA follows: TGTGCCAGCAGCTTGGCGTCAGGGGGTTCCTACGAGCAGTACTTC. Amino acid sequence: CASSLASGGSYEQYF.

The chain couples TRBV24-1 to TRBJ2-1, with 13 bases matching TRBD2. The CDR3 consists of 21 residues. J gave up 0 bases and V 3 bases, and 13 bases lay outside the gene matches. CDR1 and CDR2 (germline): KGHDR, SFDVKD. CDR3 in DNA: TGTGCCACCAGTGATCGTACTTGGACTAGCGGGAGTAGGGGCTCCTACAATGAGCAGTTCTTC. This sequence encodes CATSDRTWTSGSRGSYNEQFF.

The chain recombines TRBV3-1 (or the pseudogene TRBV3-2) with TRBJ1-1, with D unclear. The germline gives CDR1 LGHDT, CDR2 YNNKEL (reference sequence). Trimming removed 0 bases at V and 10 bases at J, with 15 bases between. This CDR3 has 14 amino acids. CDR3 residues: CASSQDRQPLGAFF. In nucleotides, the CDR3 is TGTGCCAGCAGCCAAGATCGGCAGCCCCTAGGAGCTTTCTTT.

The rearrangement uses TRBV12-3 or TRBV12-4 and TRBJ1-5; D not resolved. V lost 3 bases and J 2 bases, leaving 5 bases between the germline ends. The CDR3 totals 13 residues. CDR3 DNA: TGTGCCAGCAGTTTCGGGGGCAATCAGCCCCAGCATTTT. It encodes CASSFGGNQPQHF.

This clone has only a few counts. The CDR3 reads CASSEANNQPQHF. Written as DNA, the CDR3 is TGTGCCAGCAGTGAAGCTAACAATCAGCCCCAGCATTTT. This sequence joins TRBV6-1 and TRBJ1-5, with D unresolved. The V gene lost 0 bases and the J gene lost 3 bases, with 3 bases spanning the gap. CDR1 MNHNS and CDR2 SASEGT come from the germline V gene. The CDR3 has 13 residues.

The sample holds one count of this clone. The CDR3 loop reads CASSLGTPNTGELFF. DNA of the CDR3: TGTGCCAGCAGCTTAGGGACACCGAACACCGGGGAGCTGTTTTTT. This chain uses TRBV7-8 with TRBJ2-2; D is perhaps TRBD1 (5 bases). Trimming left V 1 base short and J 0 bases short, with 6 bases between. The CDR3 spans 15 residues. Germline V lookup: CDR1 SGHVS, CDR2 FQNEAQ. Drawing the rest from reference TRBV7-8 and TRBJ2-2, the complete variable domain is GAGVSQSPRYKVAKRGQDVALRCDPISGHVSLFWYQQALGQGPEFLTYFQNEAQLDKSGLPSDRFFAERPEGSVSTLKIQRTQQEDSAVYLCASSLGTPNTGELFFGEGSRLTVL.